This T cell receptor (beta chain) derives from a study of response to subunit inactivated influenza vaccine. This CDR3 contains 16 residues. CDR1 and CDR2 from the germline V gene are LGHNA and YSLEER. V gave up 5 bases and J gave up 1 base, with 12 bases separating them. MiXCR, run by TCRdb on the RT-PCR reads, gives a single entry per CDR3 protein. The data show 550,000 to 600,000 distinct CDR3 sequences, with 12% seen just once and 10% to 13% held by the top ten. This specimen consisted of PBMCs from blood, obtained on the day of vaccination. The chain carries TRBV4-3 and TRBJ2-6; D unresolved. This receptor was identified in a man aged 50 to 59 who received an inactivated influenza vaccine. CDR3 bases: TGCGCCAGCAGCTACACAGCCCGGTCTGGGGCCAACGTCCTGACTTTC. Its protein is CASSYTARSGANVLTF.